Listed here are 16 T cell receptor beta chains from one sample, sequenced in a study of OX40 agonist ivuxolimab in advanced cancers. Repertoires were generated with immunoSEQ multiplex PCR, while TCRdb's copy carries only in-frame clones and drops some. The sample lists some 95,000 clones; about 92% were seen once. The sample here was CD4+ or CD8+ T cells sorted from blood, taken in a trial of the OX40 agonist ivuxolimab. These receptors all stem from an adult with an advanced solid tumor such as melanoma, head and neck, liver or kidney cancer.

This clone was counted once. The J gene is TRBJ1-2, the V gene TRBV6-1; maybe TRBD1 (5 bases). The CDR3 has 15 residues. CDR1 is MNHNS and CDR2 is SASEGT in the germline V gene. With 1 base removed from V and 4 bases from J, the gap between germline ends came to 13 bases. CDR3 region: CASSEVGARGYGYTF. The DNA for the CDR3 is TGTGCCAGCAGTGAAGTAGGGGCGCGAGGCTATGGCTACACCTTC.

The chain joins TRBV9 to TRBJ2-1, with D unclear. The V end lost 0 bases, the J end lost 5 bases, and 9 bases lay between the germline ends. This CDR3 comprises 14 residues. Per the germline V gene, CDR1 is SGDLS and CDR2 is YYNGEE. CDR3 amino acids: CASSVAGRNNEQFF. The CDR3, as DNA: TGTGCCAGCAGCGTAGCCGGACGGAACAATGAGCAGTTCTTC. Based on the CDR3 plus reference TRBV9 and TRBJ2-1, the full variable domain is DSGVTQTPKHLITATGQRVTLRCSPRSGDLSVYWYQQSLDQGLQFLIQYYNGEERAKGNILERFSAQQFPDLHSELNLSSLELGDSALYFCASSVAGRNNEQFFGPGTRLTVL.

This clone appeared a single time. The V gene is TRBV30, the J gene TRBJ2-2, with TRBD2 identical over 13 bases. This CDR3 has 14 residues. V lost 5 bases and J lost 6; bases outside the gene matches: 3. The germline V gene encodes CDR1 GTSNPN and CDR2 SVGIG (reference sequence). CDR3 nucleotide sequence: TGTGCCTGGGGAACTAGCGGGGGGGCCGGGGAGCTGTTTTTT. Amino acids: CAWGTSGGAGELFF.

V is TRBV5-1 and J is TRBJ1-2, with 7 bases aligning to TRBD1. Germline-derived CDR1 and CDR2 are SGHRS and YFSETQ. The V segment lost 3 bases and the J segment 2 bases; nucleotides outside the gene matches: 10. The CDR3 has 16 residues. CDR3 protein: CASSSLDADRNYGYTF. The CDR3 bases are TGCGCCAGCAGCTCCCTTGACGCGGACAGGAACTATGGCTACACCTTC.

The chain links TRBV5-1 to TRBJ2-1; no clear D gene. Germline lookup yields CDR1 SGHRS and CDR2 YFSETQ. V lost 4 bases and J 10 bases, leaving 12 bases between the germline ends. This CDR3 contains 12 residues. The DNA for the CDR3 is TGCGCCAGCAGCGGCGTCGACTCCGAGCAGTTCTTC. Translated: CASSGVDSEQFF.

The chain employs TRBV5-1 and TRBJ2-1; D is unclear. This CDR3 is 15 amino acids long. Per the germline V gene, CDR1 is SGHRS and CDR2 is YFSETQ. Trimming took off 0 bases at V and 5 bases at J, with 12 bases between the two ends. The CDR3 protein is CASSLDGSLNNEQFF. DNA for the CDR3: TGCGCCAGCAGCTTGGACGGGTCCTTAAACAATGAGCAGTTCTTC.

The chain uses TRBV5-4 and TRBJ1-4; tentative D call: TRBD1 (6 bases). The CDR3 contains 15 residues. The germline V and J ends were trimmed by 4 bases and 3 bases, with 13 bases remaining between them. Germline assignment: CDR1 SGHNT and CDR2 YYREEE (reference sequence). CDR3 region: CASSHNRVANEKLFF. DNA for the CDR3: TGTGCCAGCAGCCACAACAGGGTAGCTAATGAAAAACTGTTTTTT.

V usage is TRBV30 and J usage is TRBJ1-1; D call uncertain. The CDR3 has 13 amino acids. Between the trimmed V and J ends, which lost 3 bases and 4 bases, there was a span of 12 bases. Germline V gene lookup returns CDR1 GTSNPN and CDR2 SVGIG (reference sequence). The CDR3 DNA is TGTGCCTGGAGAGTACGGAGCAGCACTGAAGCTTTCTTT. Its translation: CAWRVRSSTEAFF.

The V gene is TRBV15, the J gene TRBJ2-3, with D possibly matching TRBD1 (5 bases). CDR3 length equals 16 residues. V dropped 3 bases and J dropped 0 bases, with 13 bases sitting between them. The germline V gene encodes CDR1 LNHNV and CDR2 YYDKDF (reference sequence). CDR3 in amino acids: CATSSWGSASTDTQYF. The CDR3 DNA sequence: TGTGCCACCAGCAGCTGGGGCAGCGCTAGCACAGATACGCAGTATTTT.

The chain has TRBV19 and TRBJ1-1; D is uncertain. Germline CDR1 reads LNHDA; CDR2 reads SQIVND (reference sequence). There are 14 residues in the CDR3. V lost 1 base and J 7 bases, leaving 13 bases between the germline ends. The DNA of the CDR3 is TGTGCCAGTAGTATAGGCGACGTAGCCGTTGAAGCTTTCTTT. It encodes CASSIGDVAVEAFF.

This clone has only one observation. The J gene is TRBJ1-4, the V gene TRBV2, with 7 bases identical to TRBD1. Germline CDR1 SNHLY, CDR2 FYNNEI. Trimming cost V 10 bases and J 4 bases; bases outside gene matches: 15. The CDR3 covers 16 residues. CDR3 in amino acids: CAIVRDSKMVNEKLFF. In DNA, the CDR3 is TGTGCCATCGTCCGGGACAGCAAGATGGTTAATGAAAAACTGTTTTTT.

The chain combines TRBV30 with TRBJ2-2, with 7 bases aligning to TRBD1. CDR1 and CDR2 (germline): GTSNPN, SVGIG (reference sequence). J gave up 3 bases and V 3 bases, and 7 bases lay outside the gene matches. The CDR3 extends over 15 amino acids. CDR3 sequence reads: CAWSSTGYYTGELFF. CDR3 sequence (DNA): TGTGCCTGGAGCTCGACAGGGTACTACACCGGGGAGCTGTTTTTT. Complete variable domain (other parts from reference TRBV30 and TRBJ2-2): SQTIHQWPATLVQPVGSPLSLECTVEGTSNPNLYWYRQAAGRGLQLLFYSVGIGQISSEVPQNLSASRPQDRQFILSSKKLLLSDSGFYLCAWSSTGYYTGELFFGEGSRLTVL.

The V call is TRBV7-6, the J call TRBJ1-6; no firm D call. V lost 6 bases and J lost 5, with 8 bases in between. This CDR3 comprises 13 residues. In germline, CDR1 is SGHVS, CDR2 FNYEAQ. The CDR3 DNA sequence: TGTGCCAGCAGTCTTCAGGATAATTCACCCCTCCACTTT. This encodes CASSLQDNSPLHF. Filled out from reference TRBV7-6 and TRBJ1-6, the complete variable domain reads GAGVSQSPRYKVTKRGQDVALRCDPISGHVSLYWYRQALGQGPEFLTYFNYEAQQDKSGLPNDRFSAERPEGSISTLTIQRTEQRDSAMYRCASSLQDNSPLHFGNGTRLTVT.

CDR3 DNA sequence: TGTGCCAGCAGCTTGCGTGGGACGAGGAACACTGAAGCTTTCTTT. It codes for CASSLRGTRNTEAFF. This chain uses TRBV5-4 with TRBJ1-1, with D maybe TRBD1 (5 bases). V gave up 1 base and J gave up 1 base, with 11 bases separating them. Germline loops: CDR1 SGHNT, CDR2 YYREEE (reference sequence). CDR3 length equals 15 residues.

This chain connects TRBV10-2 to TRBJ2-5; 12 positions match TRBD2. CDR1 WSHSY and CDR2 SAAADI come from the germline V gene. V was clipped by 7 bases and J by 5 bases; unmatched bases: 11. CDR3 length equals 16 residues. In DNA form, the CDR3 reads TGCGCCAGCACCCAGGGGCTAGCGGGGGGGCGGGAGACCCAGTACTTC. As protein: CASTQGLAGGRETQYF.

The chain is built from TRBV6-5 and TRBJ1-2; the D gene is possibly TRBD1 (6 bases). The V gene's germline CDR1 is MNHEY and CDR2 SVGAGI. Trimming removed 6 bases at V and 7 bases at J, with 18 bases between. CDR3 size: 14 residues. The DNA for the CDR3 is TGTGCCAGCAGGGCTCGACAGGAGGGGAGTGGCTACACCTTC. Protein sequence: CASRARQEGSGYTF.